The source of this T cell receptor (beta chain) is a study of T cells after yellow fever vaccination. Overall study findings and caveats: Though it reached lower strength, the secondary response hit its peak faster, day 5 versus 15. Overall, a small share of clonotypes was seen in both CD4 and CD8 compartments. Most primary-vaccination clones reappeared after the booster (about 95% CD4, 88% CD8).

About this clonotype itself: Its antigen is not known.

A process of 5'RACE template switching, which added a universal primer site and UMIs, was used to make TCR cDNA. TCRdb redid the calling of the 5' RACE reads with MiXCR, one entry per CDR3 protein. The sample includes about 73,000 distinct CDR3 sequences, 7.5% to 9% of them seen just once. The V gene's germline CDR1 is SGHVS and CDR2 FQNEAQ. This CDR3 is built from 14 residues. V was trimmed by 1 base and J by 0 bases, leaving 6 bases between them. The sequence was obtained from a young man who received the YFV17D yellow fever vaccine. The source was CD8+ T cells sorted from PBMCs, collected on the day of the yellow fever booster vaccination. V usage is TRBV7-8 and J usage is TRBJ2-5; D not resolved. The CDR3 nucleotides read TGTGCCAGCAGCTTAGGAATTCACCAAGAGACCCAGTACTTC. Protein sequence: CASSLGIHQETQYF.